This TCR beta chain was identified during a study of blood T cell repertoires in COVID-19. Whole-study context: The United States, Italy and Spain were the sources of the acute and convalescent COVID-19 samples.

This clone was detected a few times. Original processing notes: Reference gene primers were amplified, and this amplification served to estimate nucleated cell counts. Only in-frame clones appear in the TCRdb table, and some are missing; sequencing was by immunoSEQ multiplex PCR. The D gene and trimming were derived from the DNA, and the V and J assignments and clone size from that table. The data contain roughly 120,000 clones, roughly 82% of them singletons. The source is a middle-aged woman with acute or convalescent COVID-19. Sequences were obtained from peripheral blood.

The CDR3 reads CASSQVGRGGGALETQYF. The CDR3, as DNA: TGCGCCAGCAGCCAAGTGGGGCGCGGGGGGGGTGCCCTGGAGACCCAGTACTTC. The chain recombines TRBV4-1 with TRBJ2-5, with 9 bases matching TRBD2. Germline V lookup: CDR1 MGHRA, CDR2 YSYEKL. J lost 5 bases, V lost 1 base, and 14 bases had no gene match. The CDR3 totals 18 residues.